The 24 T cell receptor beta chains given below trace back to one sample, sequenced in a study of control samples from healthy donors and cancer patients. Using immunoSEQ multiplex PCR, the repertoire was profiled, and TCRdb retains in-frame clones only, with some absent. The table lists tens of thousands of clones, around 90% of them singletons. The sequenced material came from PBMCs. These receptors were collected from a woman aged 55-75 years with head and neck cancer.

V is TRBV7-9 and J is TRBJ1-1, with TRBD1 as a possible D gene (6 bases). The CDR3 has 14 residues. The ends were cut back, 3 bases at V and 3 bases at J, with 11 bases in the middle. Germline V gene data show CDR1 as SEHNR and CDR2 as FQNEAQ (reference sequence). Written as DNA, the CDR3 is TGTGCCAGCAGCTTCTTCCCAGGGGACACTGAAGCTTTCTTT. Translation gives CASSFFPGDTEAFF.

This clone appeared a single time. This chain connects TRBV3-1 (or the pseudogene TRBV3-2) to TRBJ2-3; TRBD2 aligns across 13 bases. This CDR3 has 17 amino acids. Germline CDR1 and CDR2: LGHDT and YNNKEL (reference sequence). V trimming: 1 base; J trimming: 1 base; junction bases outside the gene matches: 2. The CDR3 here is CASSQGTSGSGTDTQYF. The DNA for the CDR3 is TGTGCCAGCAGCCAAGGGACTAGCGGGAGTGGCACAGATACGCAGTATTTT.

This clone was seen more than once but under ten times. The CDR3 region has the DNA TGTGCCAGCAGAGCGCGTGTCACCGGGGAGCTGTTTTTT. Amino acids: CASRARVTGELFF. V usage is TRBV6-5 and J usage is TRBJ2-2, with D unclear. V lost 6 bases, J lost 4 bases, and 9 bases lay in between. The CDR3 is 13 amino acids. Germline values: CDR1 MNHEY, CDR2 SVGAGI.

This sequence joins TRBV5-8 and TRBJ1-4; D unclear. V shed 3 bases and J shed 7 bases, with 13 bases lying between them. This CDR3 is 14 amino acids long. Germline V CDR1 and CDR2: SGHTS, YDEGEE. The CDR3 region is CASSSLVGSEKLFF. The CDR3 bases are TGTGCCAGCAGCTCTCTTGTCGGGTCTGAAAAACTGTTTTTT.

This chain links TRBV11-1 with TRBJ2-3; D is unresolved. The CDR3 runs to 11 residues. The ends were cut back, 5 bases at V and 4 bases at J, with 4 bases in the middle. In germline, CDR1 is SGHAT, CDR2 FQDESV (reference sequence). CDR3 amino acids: CASSASDTQYF. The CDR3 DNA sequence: TGTGCCAGCAGCGCGTCAGATACGCAGTATTTT.

The CDR3 here is CASSIDYGATNEKLFF. The CDR3 DNA sequence: TGTGCCAGTAGTATAGACTACGGTGCAACTAATGAAAAACTGTTTTTT. The V and J genes are TRBV19 and TRBJ1-4; D gene unclear. Per germline, CDR1 LNHDA and CDR2 SQIVND (reference sequence). The CDR3 contains 16 residues. Deletions cut 0 bases from V and 0 bases from J, with 8 bases between.

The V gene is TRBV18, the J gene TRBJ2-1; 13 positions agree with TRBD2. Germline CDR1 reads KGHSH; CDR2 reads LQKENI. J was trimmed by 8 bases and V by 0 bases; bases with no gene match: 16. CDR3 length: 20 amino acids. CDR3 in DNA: TGTGCCAGCTCACCACCGATCAGGTGGACTAGCGGGGGAGATCAAGATGAGCAGTTCTTC. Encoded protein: CASSPPIRWTSGGDQDEQFF.

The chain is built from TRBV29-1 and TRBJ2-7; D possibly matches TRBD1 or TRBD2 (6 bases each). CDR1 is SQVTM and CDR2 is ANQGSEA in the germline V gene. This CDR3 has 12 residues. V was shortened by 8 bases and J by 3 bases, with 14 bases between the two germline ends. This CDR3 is CSIGGGIYEQYF. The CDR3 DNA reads TGCAGCATTGGAGGGGGGATCTACGAGCAGTACTTC.

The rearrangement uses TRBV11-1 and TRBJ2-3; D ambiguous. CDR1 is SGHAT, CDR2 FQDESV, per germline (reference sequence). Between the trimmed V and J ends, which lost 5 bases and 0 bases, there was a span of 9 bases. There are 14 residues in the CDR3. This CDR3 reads CASSLTVSTDTQYF. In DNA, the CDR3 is TGTGCCAGCAGCCTGACTGTTAGCACAGATACGCAGTATTTT.

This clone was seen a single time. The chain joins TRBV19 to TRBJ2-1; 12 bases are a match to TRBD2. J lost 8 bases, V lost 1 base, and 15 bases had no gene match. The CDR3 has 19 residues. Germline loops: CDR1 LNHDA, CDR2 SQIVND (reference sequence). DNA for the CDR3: TGTGCCAGTAGTATAGTCCCGCCTACTAGCGGGAGGCCAATCCATGAGCAGTTCTTC. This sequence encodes CASSIVPPTSGRPIHEQFF. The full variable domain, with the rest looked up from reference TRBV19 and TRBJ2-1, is DGGITQSPKYLFRKEGQNVTLSCEQNLNHDAMYWYRQDPGQGLRLIYYSQIVNDFQKGDIAEGYSVSREKKESFPLTVTSAQKNPTAFYLCASSIVPPTSGRPIHEQFFGPGTRLTVL.

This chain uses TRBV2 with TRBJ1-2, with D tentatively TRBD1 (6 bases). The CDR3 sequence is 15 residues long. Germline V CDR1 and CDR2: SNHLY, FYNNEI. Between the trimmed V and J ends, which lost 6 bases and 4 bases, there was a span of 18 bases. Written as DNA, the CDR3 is TGTGCCAGCAGGTACAACAGGGAGGCATCCTATGGCTACACCTTC. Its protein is CASRYNREASYGYTF.

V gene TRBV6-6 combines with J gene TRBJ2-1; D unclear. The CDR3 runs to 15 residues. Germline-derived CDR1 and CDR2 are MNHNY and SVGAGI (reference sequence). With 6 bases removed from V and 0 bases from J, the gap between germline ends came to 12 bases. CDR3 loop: CASSQTVSSYNEQFF. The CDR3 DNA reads TGTGCCAGCAGCCAGACGGTCAGCTCCTACAATGAGCAGTTCTTC.

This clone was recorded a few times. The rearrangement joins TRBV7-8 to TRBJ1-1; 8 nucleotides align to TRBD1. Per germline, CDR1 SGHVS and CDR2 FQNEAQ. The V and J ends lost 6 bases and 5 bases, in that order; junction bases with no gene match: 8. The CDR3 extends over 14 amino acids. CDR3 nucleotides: TGTGCCAGCAGACGAGACAGGGGATGGACTGAAGCTTTCTTT. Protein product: CASRRDRGWTEAFF.

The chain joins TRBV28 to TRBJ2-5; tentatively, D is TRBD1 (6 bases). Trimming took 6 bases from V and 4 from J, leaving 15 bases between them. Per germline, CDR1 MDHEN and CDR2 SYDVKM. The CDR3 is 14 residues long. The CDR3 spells CASRSAGAGETQYF. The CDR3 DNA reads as TGTGCCAGCAGATCCGCAGGGGCGGGAGAGACCCAGTACTTC.

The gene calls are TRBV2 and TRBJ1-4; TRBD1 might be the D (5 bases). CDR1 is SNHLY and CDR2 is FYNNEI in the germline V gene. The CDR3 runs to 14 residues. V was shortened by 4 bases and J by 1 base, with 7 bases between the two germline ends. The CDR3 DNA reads TGTGCCAGCAGTGGACAGATAACTAATGAAAAACTGTTTTTT. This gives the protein CASSGQITNEKLFF.

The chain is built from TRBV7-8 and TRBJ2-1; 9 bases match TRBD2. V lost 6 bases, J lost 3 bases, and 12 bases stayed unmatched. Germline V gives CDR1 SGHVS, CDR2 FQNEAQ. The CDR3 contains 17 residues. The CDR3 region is CASRRSRLAGHYNEQFF. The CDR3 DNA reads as TGTGCCAGCAGACGATCAAGGCTAGCGGGACACTACAATGAGCAGTTCTTC. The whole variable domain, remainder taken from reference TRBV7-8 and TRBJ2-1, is GAGVSQSPRYKVAKRGQDVALRCDPISGHVSLFWYQQALGQGPEFLTYFQNEAQLDKSGLPSDRFFAERPEGSVSTLKIQRTQQEDSAVYLCASRRSRLAGHYNEQFFGPGTRLTVL.

DNA of the CDR3: TGTGCCAGCAGTGAAGCCCCCGGAGCGGATTACGAGCAGTACTTC. It yields the protein CASSEAPGADYEQYF. The V gene is TRBV6-1, the J gene TRBJ2-7; TRBD2 might be the D (5 bases). Deletions cut 0 bases from V and 4 bases from J, with 13 bases between. In germline, CDR1 is MNHNS, CDR2 SASEGT. The CDR3 has 15 amino acids.

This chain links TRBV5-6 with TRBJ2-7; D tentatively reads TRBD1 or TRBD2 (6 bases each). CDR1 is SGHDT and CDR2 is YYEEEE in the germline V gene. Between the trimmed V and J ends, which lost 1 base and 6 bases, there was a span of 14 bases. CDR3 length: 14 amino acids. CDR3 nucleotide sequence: TGTGCCAGCAGCTTGTGGGGGGCGCAGGGCGAGCAGTACTTC. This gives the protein CASSLWGAQGEQYF. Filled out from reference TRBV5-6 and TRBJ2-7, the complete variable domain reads DAGVTQSPTHLIKTRGQQVTLRCSPKSGHDTVSWYQQALGQGPQFIFQYYEEEERQRGNFPDRFSGHQFPNYSSELNVNALLLGDSALYLCASSLWGAQGEQYFGPGTRLTVT.

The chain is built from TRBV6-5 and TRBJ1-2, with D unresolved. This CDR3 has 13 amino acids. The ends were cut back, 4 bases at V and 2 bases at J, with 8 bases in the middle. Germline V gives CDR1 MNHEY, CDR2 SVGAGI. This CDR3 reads CASSFEGNYGYTF. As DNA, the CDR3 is TGTGCCAGCAGTTTTGAGGGAAACTATGGCTACACCTTC.

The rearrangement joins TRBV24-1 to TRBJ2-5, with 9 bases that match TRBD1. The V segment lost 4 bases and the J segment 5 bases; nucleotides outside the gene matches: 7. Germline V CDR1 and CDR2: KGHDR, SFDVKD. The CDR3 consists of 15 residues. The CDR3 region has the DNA TGTGCCACCAGTGACCCCACGGACAGGGGTGAGACCCAGTACTTC. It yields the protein CATSDPTDRGETQYF.

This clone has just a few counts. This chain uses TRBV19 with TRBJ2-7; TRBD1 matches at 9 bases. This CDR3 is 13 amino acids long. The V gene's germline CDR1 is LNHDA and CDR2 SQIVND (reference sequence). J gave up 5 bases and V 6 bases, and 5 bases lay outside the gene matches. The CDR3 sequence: CASRRQGVHEQYF. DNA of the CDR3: TGTGCCAGTAGAAGACAGGGGGTCCACGAGCAGTACTTC.

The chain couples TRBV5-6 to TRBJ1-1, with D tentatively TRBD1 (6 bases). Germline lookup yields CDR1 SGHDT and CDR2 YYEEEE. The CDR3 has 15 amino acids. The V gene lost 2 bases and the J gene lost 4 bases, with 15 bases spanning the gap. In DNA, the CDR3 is TGTGCCAGCAGCTTCGTACATAGGGGGGGCACTGAAGCTTTCTTT. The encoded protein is CASSFVHRGGTEAFF.

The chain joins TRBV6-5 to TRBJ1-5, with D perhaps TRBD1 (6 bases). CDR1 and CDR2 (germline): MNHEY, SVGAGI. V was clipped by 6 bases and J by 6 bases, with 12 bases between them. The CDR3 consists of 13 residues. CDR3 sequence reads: CASRYRVGQPQHF. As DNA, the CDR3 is TGTGCCAGCAGATACAGGGTAGGTCAGCCCCAGCATTTT.

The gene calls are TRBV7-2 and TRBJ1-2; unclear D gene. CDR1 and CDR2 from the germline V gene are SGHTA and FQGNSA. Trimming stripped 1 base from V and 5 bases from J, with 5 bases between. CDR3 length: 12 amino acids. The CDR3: CASSLDGYGYTF. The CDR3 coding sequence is TGTGCCAGCAGCTTAGACGGATATGGCTACACCTTC.